The 22 T cell receptor beta chains given below trace back to one sample, sequenced in a study of blood T cells in healthy people across ages. For the second PCR, which ran for roughly 7 to 11 cycles, a sample-barcoded 5' primer and a J-beta primer mix were used. TCRdb reprocessed the 5' RACE reads with MiXCR, giving one entry per CDR3 protein. The data hold approximately 900,000 distinct CDR3 sequences, with around 48% observed a single time. Sequences were obtained from blood. The receptors were gathered from a man between 25 and 39 years old in good health.

Worth noting for this clonotype: A much larger clonotype is one base distant, so this may be a read error. The chain uses TRBV7-2 and TRBJ2-5; 10 nucleotides line up with TRBD1. This CDR3 is built from 14 residues. The junction had 10 bases not matched to a gene; V was cut back by 4 bases and J by 11 bases. Per the germline V gene, CDR1 is SGHTA and CDR2 is FQGNSA. CDR3 residues: CASSSGQGFYGQYF. The CDR3 nucleotides read TGTGCCAGCAGCTCGGGACAGGGGTTCTACGGGCAGTACTTC.

The chain recombines TRBV5-5 with TRBJ2-5, with 8 bases that match TRBD1. The J call may be mistaken, given a closer DNA end match to TRBJ2-7. The CDR3 sequence is 14 residues long. Germline CDR1 is SGHKS and CDR2 is YYEKEE (reference sequence). CDR3 residues: CASSETGAVLEQYF. CDR3 in DNA: TGTGCCAGCAGCGAGACAGGGGCAGTTCTCGAGCAGTACTTC.

This chain uses TRBV6-5 with TRBJ2-1; 7 bases are shared with TRBD1. CDR3 size: 13 residues. In germline, CDR1 is MNHEY, CDR2 SVGAGI. V shed 7 bases and J 4 bases; nucleotides not matched to a gene: 4. The CDR3 loop reads CASTRDSYNEQFF. CDR3 nucleotide sequence: TGTGCCAGCACCCGGGACAGTTACAATGAGCAGTTCTTC.

On this clonotype itself: Its ends do not fully match the called genes, so a read error is possible. This chain uses TRBV2 with TRBJ2-5; D may be TRBD1 (7 bases). The J call is uncertain, as TRBJ2-7 better fits the DNA end. This CDR3 comprises 12 residues. Germline CDR1 and CDR2: SNHLY and FYNNEI. The CDR3 region is CVSRGDFPEQYF. The CDR3 bases are TGTGTCAGCAGGGGGGATTTCCCCGAGCAGTACTTC.

The table lists this clonotype with a few counts. V gene TRBV5-6 combines with J gene TRBJ2-1, with 10 bases that match TRBD2. Germline V gene data show CDR1 as SGHDT and CDR2 as YYEEEE. The CDR3 has 16 residues. Trimming cost V 0 bases and J 6 bases; bases outside gene matches: 6. DNA of the CDR3: TGTGCCAGCAGCTTGGCTAGCGGGGGAGTCGGCAATGAGCAGTTCTTC. Protein: CASSLASGGVGNEQFF.

V gene TRBV7-2 combines with J gene TRBJ2-7; D is possibly TRBD1 (6 bases). From germline, CDR1 is SGHTA and CDR2 FQGNSA. This CDR3 contains 14 residues. V shed 5 bases and J shed 10 bases, with 21 bases lying between them. The CDR3 protein is CTSSSPGQYKEQYF. For the CDR3, the DNA is TGTACCAGCAGCAGCCCCGGACAGTACAAAGAACAGTACTTC.

This rearrangement joins TRBV6-5 to TRBJ2-5, with 12 positions matching TRBD1. The germline gives CDR1 MNHEY, CDR2 SVGAGI. The V and J ends lost 5 bases and 5 bases, in that order; junction bases with no gene match: 3. This CDR3 is built from 14 residues. CDR3 in amino acids: CASSTGTGGETQYF. In DNA, the CDR3 is TGTGCCAGCAGTACCGGGACAGGGGGCGAGACCCAGTACTTC.

This chain uses TRBV14 with TRBJ2-3, with D possibly TRBD1 on 6 matching bases. Germline V gene sequence: CDR1 SGHDN, CDR2 FVKESK. CDR3 length equals 14 residues. Trimming took off 1 base at V and 9 bases at J, with 14 bases between the two ends. CDR3 protein: CASSQVLGGRTQYF. CDR3 DNA sequence: TGTGCCAGCAGCCAAGTCTTAGGGGGAAGAACGCAGTATTTT.

The chain recombines TRBV6-2 or TRBV6-3 with TRBJ2-7, with TRBD2 as a possible D gene (5 bases). The J call is uncertain, as TRBJ2-4 better fits the DNA end. The CDR3 consists of 14 residues. CDR1 and CDR2 (germline): MNHEY, SVGEGT. The CDR3 loop reads CASSRTGSENIQYF. For the CDR3, the DNA is TGTGCCAGCAGTCGTACGGGGTCCGAAAACATTCAGTACTTC.

In this sample, this clonotype turned up many times. V and J are TRBV3-1 and TRBJ2-7; D is possibly TRBD2 (5 bases). The CDR3 consists of 13 residues. Germline assignment: CDR1 LGHDT and CDR2 YNNKEL (reference sequence). Trimming took 4 bases from V and 6 from J, leaving 13 bases between them. As DNA, the CDR3 is TGTGCCAGCAGCCTTGCTTCGGCGGGCGAGCAGTACTTC. It is translated as CASSLASAGEQYF.

This clonotype has more than one count but fewer than ten. The rearrangement uses TRBV7-9 and TRBJ2-3; D may be TRBD1 or TRBD2 (5 bases each). This CDR3 contains 17 residues. Germline CDR1 is SEHNR and CDR2 is FQNEAQ (reference sequence). Trimming shortened V by 0 bases and J by 4 bases, and 17 bases separated the two germline ends. CDR3 sequence: CASSLAYQGRRSDTQYF. The CDR3 coding sequence is TGTGCCAGCAGCTTAGCGTACCAGGGACGGCGGTCAGATACGCAGTATTTT.

The chain carries TRBV7-2 and TRBJ2-5; 9 nucleotides align to TRBD2. The assigned J gene may be wrong: the sequence end matches TRBJ2-7 better. This CDR3 comprises 16 residues. Germline V lookup: CDR1 SGHTA, CDR2 FQGNSA. The CDR3 nucleotides are TGTGCCAGCAGCTTAGCACGTAGCGGGGGCCAATACGAGCAGTACTTC. Residues: CASSLARSGGQYEQYF.

A few counts support this clonotype. The chain combines TRBV28 with TRBJ2-5; D may be TRBD1 or TRBD2 (5 bases each). V lost 2 bases to trimming and J lost 4 bases, with 8 bases between them. Germline assignment: CDR1 MDHEN and CDR2 SYDVKM. The length of the CDR3 is 13 residues. CDR3 residues: CASSLPGLETQYF. DNA of the CDR3: TGTGCCAGCAGTTTACCGGGGCTAGAGACCCAGTACTTC. Variable domain in full (rest from reference TRBV28 and TRBJ2-5): DVKVTQSSRYLVKRTGEKVFLECVQDMDHENMFWYRQDPGLGLRLIYFSYDVKMKEKGDIPEGYSVSREKKERFSLILESASTNQTSMYLCASSLPGLETQYFGPGTRLLVL.

The sample holds a few counts of this clonotype. The rearrangement joins TRBV29-1 to TRBJ2-7; D is unclear. Trimming took off 1 base at V and 4 bases at J, with 17 bases between the two ends. This CDR3 is built from 15 residues. The germline CDR1 and CDR2 sequences are SQVTM and ANQGSEA. Here the CDR3 reads CSVEGMEGFGYEQYF. The CDR3 nucleotides read TGCAGCGTTGAAGGCATGGAAGGGTTTGGGTACGAGCAGTACTTC.

The chain is built from TRBV12-3 or TRBV12-4 and TRBJ2-5, with D possibly matching TRBD2 (6 bases). The CDR3 length is 14 residues. Trimming removed 8 bases at V and 2 bases at J, with 15 bases between. The CDR3 sequence is CASPEWGVQETQYF. Written as DNA, the CDR3 is TGTGCCAGCCCAGAGTGGGGGGTTCAAGAGACCCAGTACTTC.

The rearrangement links TRBV20-1 to TRBJ2-7; 10 bases are a match to TRBD1. The CDR3 totals 14 residues. The germline V gene encodes CDR1 DFQATT and CDR2 SNEGSKA (reference sequence). V was clipped by 6 bases and J by 2 bases; unmatched bases: 7. Written as DNA, the CDR3 is TGCAGTGCCCTCCGGGACAGGGGCCCCTACGAGCAGTACTTC. It translates to CSALRDRGPYEQYF.

This clonotype has only a few counts. V and J are TRBV7-9 and TRBJ2-1, with 9 nucleotides matching TRBD1. The trim removed 3 bases at V and 5 bases at J, leaving 8 bases unmatched. The germline gives CDR1 SEHNR, CDR2 FQNEAQ (reference sequence). The CDR3 has 16 amino acids. The CDR3 loop is CASSFLSGTGNNEQFF. The CDR3 region has the DNA TGTGCCAGCAGCTTCCTTTCCGGGACAGGGAACAATGAGCAGTTCTTC. The full variable domain, in which reference TRBV7-9 and TRBJ2-1 provide the parts outside the CDR3, is DTGVSQNPRHKITKRGQNVTFRCDPISEHNRLYWYRQTLGQGPEFLTYFQNEAQLEKSRLLSDRFSAERPKGSFSTLEIQRTEQGDSAMYLCASSFLSGTGNNEQFFGPGTRLTVL.

The chain carries TRBV2 and TRBJ1-2, with TRBD1 identical over 7 bases. CDR3 length: 15 amino acids. V was pared by 9 bases and J by 0 bases, with 10 bases of the junction left unmatched. Germline V gene sequence: CDR1 SNHLY, CDR2 FYNNEI. The CDR3 reads CASKELGQTNYGYTF. The CDR3 DNA reads TGTGCCAGTAAGGAATTGGGACAGACTAACTATGGCTACACCTTC. Based on the CDR3 plus reference TRBV2 and TRBJ1-2, the full variable domain is EPEVTQTPSHQVTQMGQEVILRCVPISNHLYFYWYRQILGQKVEFLVSFYNNEISEKSEIFDDQFSVERPDGSNFTLKIRSTKLEDSAMYFCASKELGQTNYGYTFGSGTRLTVV.

This chain connects TRBV20-1 to TRBJ2-5, with D unresolved. Germline V lookup: CDR1 DFQATT, CDR2 SNEGSKA (reference sequence). The V end was cut by 3 bases, the J end by 1 base, with 9 bases between. This CDR3 has 13 residues. In DNA form, the CDR3 reads TGCAGTGCTAGCGGGCGGTCCCAAGAGACCCAGTACTTC. Encoded protein: CSASGRSQETQYF.

To note about this clonotype: Just one base apart from a much larger clone, this may be a read error. The gene calls are TRBV28 and TRBJ2-3, with D perhaps matching TRBD1 (5 bases). The V and J ends lost 6 bases and 2 bases respectively, with 18 bases between them. This CDR3 has 16 amino acids. Germline loops: CDR1 MDHEN, CDR2 SYDVKM. The CDR3 reads CASRPLDMELTDTQYF. The CDR3 coding sequence is TGTGCCAGCAGGCCCCTGGACATGGAGCTCACAGATACGCAGTATTTT.

This clonotype was seen a few times. The chain links TRBV20-1 to TRBJ1-2; D is perhaps TRBD1 (5 bases). This CDR3 contains 10 residues. V was trimmed by 7 bases and J by 8 bases, leaving 11 bases between them. Germline loops: CDR1 DFQATT, CDR2 SNEGSKA (reference sequence). Here the CDR3 reads CSGQGNGYTF. In DNA form, the CDR3 reads TGCAGTGGCCAGGGAAACGGCTACACCTTC.

This clonotype was detected a few times. The J gene is TRBJ2-3, the V gene TRBV6-1; 10 bases map to TRBD2. CDR3 size: 12 residues. Trimming took 8 bases from V and 11 from J; bases not matched to a gene: 7. CDR1 and CDR2 from the germline V gene are MNHNS and SASEGT. CDR3 nucleotides: TGTGCCAGCCATAGCGGGGGGTCAAAGCAGTATTTT. Its translation: CASHSGGSKQYF.